This T cell receptor beta chain appears in the sequencing data of a study of T cell repertoires in cytomegalovirus infection. CDR3 size: 16 residues. V lost 0 bases and J lost 8; bases outside the gene matches: 7. Germline values: CDR1 SGHKS, CDR2 YYEKEE (reference sequence). TCRdb reprocessed the reads via MiXCR and lists one record per CDR3 protein. The sample holds approximately 170,000 distinct CDR3 sequences, 13% to 15% seen once. Sequencing was performed on PBMCs. The V and J genes are TRBV5-5 and TRBJ2-1; 11 bases align to TRBD2. This clonotype was obtained from a human donor in good health (CMV status not recorded). Some clones in this sample may be carry-over from other donors' samples. For the CDR3, the DNA is TGTGCCAGCAGCTTGGTGGCTAGCGGGGGGAACCATGAGCAGTTCTTC. Translating gives CASSLVASGGNHEQFF.